Shown below are 17 T cell receptor beta chains from a single sample sequenced in a study of blood T cell repertoires in COVID-19. Here immunoSEQ multiplex PCR was the method, and the copy in TCRdb shows in-frame clones only, minus some. The sample has more than 120,000 clones; approximately 84% are singletons. The material sequenced was peripheral blood. The origin of the receptors is a human donor with acute or convalescent COVID-19. The donor label of this sample is uncertain.

The chain combines TRBV3-1 (or the pseudogene TRBV3-2) with TRBJ2-7, with TRBD2 as a possible D gene (5 bases). The germline V and J ends were trimmed by 1 base and 3 bases, with 7 bases remaining between them. Germline V CDR1 and CDR2: LGHDT, YNNKEL (reference sequence). The CDR3 sequence is 13 residues long. CDR3 residues: CASSQAGGYEQYF. As DNA, the CDR3 is TGTGCCAGCAGCCAAGCCGGAGGCTACGAGCAGTACTTC.

The gene calls are TRBV5-1 and TRBJ2-7; 7 bases are shared with TRBD1. Losses at the gene ends were 0 bases for V and 7 bases for J; bases not matched to a gene: 10. The length of the CDR3 is 15 residues. Germline V gene lookup returns CDR1 SGHRS and CDR2 YFSETQ. The CDR3 DNA is TGCGCCAGCAGCTTGGATGACAGGGCCGTATCGGAGCAGTACTTC. Its protein is CASSLDDRAVSEQYF.

This chain links TRBV6-1 with TRBJ2-4; perhaps TRBD2 as D (5 bases). The CDR3 spans 15 residues. V was cut by 3 bases and J by 0 bases, with 9 bases left in between. The germline V gene has CDR1 MNHNS and CDR2 SASEGT. The CDR3 nucleotides are TGTGCCAGCAGTGAGGGTGGACTAGCCAAAAACATTCAGTACTTC. This translates into CASSEGGLAKNIQYF.

The chain is built from TRBV7-2 and TRBJ2-3; D unresolved. Trimming pared 4 bases from V and 4 bases from J, leaving 9 bases between. Germline values: CDR1 SGHTA, CDR2 FQGNSA. The CDR3 consists of 13 residues. The CDR3 DNA is TGTGCCAGCAGCTGGAATCAGGCAGATACGCAGTATTTT. This gives the protein CASSWNQADTQYF.

The V and J genes are TRBV7-9 and TRBJ1-2, with 10 bases fitting TRBD1. Trimming removed 0 bases from V and 3 bases from J; junction bases left unmatched: 4. The CDR3 is made up of 16 amino acids. Germline CDR1 is SEHNR and CDR2 is FQNEAQ (reference sequence). The CDR3 loop is CASSLAGQGGDYGYTF. In DNA form, the CDR3 reads TGTGCCAGCAGCTTAGCCGGACAGGGGGGGGACTATGGCTACACCTTC.

The gene calls are TRBV7-3 and TRBJ1-2; weak D call: TRBD1 (6 bases). CDR3 length equals 16 residues. V dropped 6 bases and J dropped 4 bases, with 21 bases sitting between them. Germline-derived CDR1 and CDR2 are SGHTA and FQGTGA. CDR3 loop: CASSPTGTHFSYGYTF. The DNA of the CDR3 is TGTGCCAGCAGTCCAACCGGGACACATTTTTCCTATGGCTACACCTTC.

This rearrangement joins TRBV13 to TRBJ2-7; TRBD2 aligns across 7 bases. CDR3 length equals 16 residues. V was pared by 4 bases and J by 3 bases, with 12 bases of the junction left unmatched. Per germline, CDR1 PRHDT and CDR2 FYEKMQ (reference sequence). The CDR3 protein is CASSSKRRGEYYEQYF. CDR3 nucleotide sequence: TGTGCCAGCAGCTCAAAACGACGGGGGGAATACTACGAGCAGTACTTC.

V gene TRBV3-1 (or the pseudogene TRBV3-2) combines with J gene TRBJ1-1; possible D gene TRBD1, 6 bases. V gave up 4 bases and J gave up 1 base, with 13 bases separating them. CDR1 and CDR2 (germline): LGHDT, YNNKEL (reference sequence). This CDR3 has 15 residues. The CDR3: CASSPRGGANTEAFF. In DNA form, the CDR3 reads TGTGCCAGCAGCCCACGCGGGGGCGCGAACACTGAAGCTTTCTTT.

This clone appeared once. The chain uses TRBV5-6 and TRBJ2-3, with D unresolved. Trimming left V 0 bases short and J 8 bases short, with 7 bases between. Per germline, CDR1 SGHDT and CDR2 YYEEEE. This CDR3 contains 12 residues. CDR3 nucleotide sequence: TGTGCCAGCAGCTTGGGAGGAGTTACGCAGTATTTT. Its translation is CASSLGGVTQYF.

The chain joins TRBV5-1 to TRBJ1-4; 11 bases agree with TRBD1. The ends lost 4 bases at V and 11 bases at J; junction bases unmatched: 10. The CDR3 is made up of 15 amino acids. CDR1 and CDR2 from the germline V gene are SGHRS and YFSETQ. The CDR3 protein is CASSAGGQGVGKLFF. For the CDR3, the DNA is TGCGCCAGCAGCGCCGGGGGACAGGGGGTAGGGAAACTGTTTTTT.

In its sample, this clone was seen once. The V and J genes are TRBV28 and TRBJ1-1; 7 positions agree with TRBD1. The trim removed 5 bases at V and 5 bases at J, leaving 11 bases unmatched. The CDR3 has 15 amino acids. CDR1 is MDHEN and CDR2 is SYDVKM in the germline V gene. CDR3 sequence reads: CASSPGEQGRTEAFF. The CDR3 DNA sequence: TGTGCCAGCAGTCCCGGGGAACAGGGGAGGACTGAAGCTTTCTTT.

V is TRBV12-3 or TRBV12-4 and J is TRBJ2-7; 7 positions match TRBD1. V was pared by 6 bases and J by 3 bases, with 5 bases of the junction left unmatched. CDR3 length: 13 amino acids. The CDR3 protein is CASRRQGSYEQYF. CDR3 coding DNA: TGTGCCAGCAGGAGACAGGGTAGCTACGAGCAGTACTTC.

The chain joins TRBV14 to TRBJ1-6, with D possibly being TRBD1 (5 bases). The germline V gene encodes CDR1 SGHDN and CDR2 FVKESK. The CDR3 has 15 amino acids. Deletions cut 4 bases from V and 10 bases from J, with 17 bases between. The CDR3 here is CASSPRDSTTSPLHF. DNA of the CDR3: TGTGCCAGCAGCCCCCGGGACTCGACGACATCACCCCTCCACTTT.

V gene TRBV4-1 combines with J gene TRBJ1-6; 7 bases map to TRBD1. This CDR3 is built from 18 residues. Looked up from germline, CDR1 is MGHRA and CDR2 is YSYEKL. Unmatched junction bases numbered 5, after V lost 0 bases and J lost 0 bases. For the CDR3, the DNA is TGCGCCAGCAGCCAAGATGCAGGGGACAGCTCCTATAATTCACCCCTCCACTTT. The encoded protein is CASSQDAGDSSYNSPLHF.

This chain joins TRBV12-3 or TRBV12-4 and TRBJ2-1; 7 nucleotides line up with TRBD2. V gave up 3 bases and J gave up 7 bases; unmatched junction bases: 3. The CDR3 is made up of 13 amino acids. CDR3 in amino acids: CASSFLLANEQFF. DNA of the CDR3: TGTGCCAGCAGTTTTTTACTAGCGAATGAGCAGTTCTTC.

This clone was detected only a few times. The chain has TRBV9 and TRBJ1-2, with TRBD1 matching over 7 bases. This CDR3 is built from 13 residues. Trimming took 8 bases from V and 9 from J; bases not matched to a gene: 13. Germline-derived CDR1 and CDR2 are SGDLS and YYNGEE. The CDR3 is CARYPGTAFSYTF. CDR3 sequence (DNA): TGTGCCAGATACCCCGGGACAGCTTTTAGCTACACCTTC.

The chain is built from TRBV2 and TRBJ2-1; 16 bases align to TRBD2. Germline CDR1 and CDR2: SNHLY and FYNNEI. The V segment lost 10 bases and the J segment 10 bases; nucleotides outside the gene matches: 13. The CDR3 runs 16 residues. The CDR3 DNA is TGTGCCACCCATAGCCAGGGGACTAGCGGGGGGGCGGAGCAGTTCTTC. Translating it yields CATHSQGTSGGAEQFF. Full variable domain (outside the CDR3, taken from reference TRBV2 and TRBJ2-1): EPEVTQTPSHQVTQMGQEVILRCVPISNHLYFYWYRQILGQKVEFLVSFYNNEISEKSEIFDDQFSVERPDGSNFTLKIRSTKLEDSAMYFCATHSQGTSGGAEQFFGPGTRLTVL.